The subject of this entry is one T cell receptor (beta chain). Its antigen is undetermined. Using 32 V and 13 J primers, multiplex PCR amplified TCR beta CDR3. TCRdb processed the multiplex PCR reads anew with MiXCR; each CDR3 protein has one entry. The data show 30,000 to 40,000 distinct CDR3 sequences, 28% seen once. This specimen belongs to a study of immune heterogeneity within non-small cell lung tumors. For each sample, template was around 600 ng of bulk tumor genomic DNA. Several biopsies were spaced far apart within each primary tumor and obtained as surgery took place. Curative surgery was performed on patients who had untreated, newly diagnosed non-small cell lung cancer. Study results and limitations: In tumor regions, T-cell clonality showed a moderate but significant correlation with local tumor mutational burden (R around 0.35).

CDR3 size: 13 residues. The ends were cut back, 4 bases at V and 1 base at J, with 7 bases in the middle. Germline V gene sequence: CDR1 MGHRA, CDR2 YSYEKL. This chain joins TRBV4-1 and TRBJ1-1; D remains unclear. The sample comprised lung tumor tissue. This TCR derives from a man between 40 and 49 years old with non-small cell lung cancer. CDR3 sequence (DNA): TGCGCCAGCAGCCGCAACAGGAACACTGAAGCTTTCTTT. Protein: CASSRNRNTEAFF.